This TCR beta chain is drawn from a study of blood T cell repertoires in COVID-19. About the study: In each case, the material was cDNA or gDNA derived from T cells, B-cell-depleted T cells, or PBMCs.

The repertoire was sequenced with immunoSEQ multiplex PCR; TCRdb's copy has only in-frame clones and lacks some. This repertoire shows about 210,000 clones, about 91% found once; its top ten account for around 4.8%. The germline V and J ends were trimmed by 7 bases and 5 bases, with 20 bases remaining between them. Germline V lookup: CDR1 SNHLY, CDR2 FYNNEI. This CDR3 is 15 amino acids long. Sequencing input: peripheral blood. V usage is TRBV2 and J usage is TRBJ1-2; a weak D match, TRBD1 (5 bases). This sequence was found in a middle-aged woman with acute or convalescent COVID-19. The CDR3 coding sequence is TGTGCCAGCACCCCCGGGGGGGGGAAAGGGTATGGCTACACCTTC. Amino acids: CASTPGGGKGYGYTF. Supplemented by reference TRBV2 and TRBJ1-2, the full variable domain reads EPEVTQTPSHQVTQMGQEVILRCVPISNHLYFYWYRQILGQKVEFLVSFYNNEISEKSEIFDDQFSVERPDGSNFTLKIRSTKLEDSAMYFCASTPGGGKGYGYTFGSGTRLTVV.